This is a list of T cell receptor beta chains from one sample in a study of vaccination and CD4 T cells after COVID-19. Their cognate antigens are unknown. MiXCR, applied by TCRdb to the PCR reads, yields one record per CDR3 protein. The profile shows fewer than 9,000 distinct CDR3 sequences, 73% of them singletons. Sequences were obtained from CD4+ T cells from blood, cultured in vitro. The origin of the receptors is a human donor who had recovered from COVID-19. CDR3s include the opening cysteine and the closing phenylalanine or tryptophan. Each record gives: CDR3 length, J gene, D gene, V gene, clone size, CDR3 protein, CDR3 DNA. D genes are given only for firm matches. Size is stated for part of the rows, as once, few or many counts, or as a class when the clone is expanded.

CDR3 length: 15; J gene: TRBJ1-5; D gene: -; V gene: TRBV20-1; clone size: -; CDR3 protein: CSARDPQHTNQPQHF; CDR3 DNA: TGCAGTGCTAGAGATCCCCAACATACCAATCAGCCCCAGCATTTT
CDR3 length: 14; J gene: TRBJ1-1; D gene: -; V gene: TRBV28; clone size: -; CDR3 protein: CASVAGNMNTEAFF; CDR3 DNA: TGTGCCAGCGTAGCGGGGAACATGAACACTGAAGCTTTCTTT
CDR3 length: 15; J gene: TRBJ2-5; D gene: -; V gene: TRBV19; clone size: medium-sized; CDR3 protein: CASSVSWTPGETQYF; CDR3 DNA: TGTGCCAGTAGTGTATCTTGGACCCCGGGAGAGACCCAGTACTTC
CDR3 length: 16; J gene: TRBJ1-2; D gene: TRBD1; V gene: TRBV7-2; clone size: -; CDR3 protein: CASSLVRDRGPEGYTF; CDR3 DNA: TGTGCCAGCAGCTTAGTGAGGGACAGGGGGCCAGAGGGCTACACCTTC
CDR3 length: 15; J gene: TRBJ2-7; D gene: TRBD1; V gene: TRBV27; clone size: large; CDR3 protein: CASSSRTGASYEQYF; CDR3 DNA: TGTGCCAGCAGTTCCCGGACAGGAGCCTCCTACGAGCAGTACTTC
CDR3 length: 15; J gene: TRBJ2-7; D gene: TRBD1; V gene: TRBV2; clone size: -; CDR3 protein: CASSVLPGQGVEQYF; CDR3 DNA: TGTGCCAGCAGTGTCCTGCCAGGACAGGGGGTCGAGCAGTACTTC
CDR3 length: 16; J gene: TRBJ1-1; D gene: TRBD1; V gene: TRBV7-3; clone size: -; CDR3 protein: CASSPTGTGPNTEAFF; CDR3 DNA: TGTGCCAGCAGCCCCACCGGGACAGGGCCGAACACTGAAGCTTTCTTT
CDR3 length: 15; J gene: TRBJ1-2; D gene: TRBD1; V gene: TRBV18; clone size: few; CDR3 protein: CASSLRQGADIGYTF; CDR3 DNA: TGTGCCAGCTCACTGAGACAGGGGGCGGACATCGGCTACACCTTC
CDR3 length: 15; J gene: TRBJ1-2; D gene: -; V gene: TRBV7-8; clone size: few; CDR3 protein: CASSLVPSGADGYTF; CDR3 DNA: TGTGCCAGCAGCTTAGTCCCCTCAGGGGCGGATGGCTACACCTTC
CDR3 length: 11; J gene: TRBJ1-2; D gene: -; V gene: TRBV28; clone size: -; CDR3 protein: CASSSRSGYTF; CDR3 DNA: TGTGCCAGCAGTTCTCGATCGGGCTACACCTTC
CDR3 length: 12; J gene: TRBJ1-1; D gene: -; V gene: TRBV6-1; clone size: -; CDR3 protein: CASSGGGGEAFF; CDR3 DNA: TGTGCCAGCAGTGGCGGCGGGGGTGAAGCTTTCTTT
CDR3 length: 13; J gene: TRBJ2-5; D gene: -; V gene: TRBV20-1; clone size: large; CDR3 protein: CSARVRRRETQYF; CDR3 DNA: TGCAGTGCTAGAGTTCGTCGGCGGGAGACCCAGTACTTC
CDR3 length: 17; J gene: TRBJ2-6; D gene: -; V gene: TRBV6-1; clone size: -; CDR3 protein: CASTRDRPRSGANVLTF; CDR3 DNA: TGTGCCTCTACGAGGGACCGACCCCGCTCTGGGGCCAACGTCCTGACTTTC
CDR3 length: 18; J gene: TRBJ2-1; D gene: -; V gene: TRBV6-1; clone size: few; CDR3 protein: CASSLRHGQTSSYNEQFF; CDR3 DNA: TGTGCCAGCAGCCTAAGACACGGACAGACAAGCTCCTACAATGAGCAGTTCTTC
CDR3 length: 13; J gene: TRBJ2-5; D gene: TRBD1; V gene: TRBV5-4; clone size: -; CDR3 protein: CASSSDREETQYF; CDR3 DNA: TGTGCCAGCAGCTCAGACAGGGAAGAGACCCAGTACTTC
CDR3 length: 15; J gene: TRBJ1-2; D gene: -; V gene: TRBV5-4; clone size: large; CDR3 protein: CASSFSQGRGYGYTF; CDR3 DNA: TGTGCCAGCAGCTTCTCACAGGGACGGGGCTATGGCTACACCTTC
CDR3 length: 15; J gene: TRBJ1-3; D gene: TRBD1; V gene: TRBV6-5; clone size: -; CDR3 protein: CASSSRQGHGNTIYF; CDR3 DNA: TGTGCCAGCAGTTCGAGACAGGGGCACGGAAACACCATATATTTT
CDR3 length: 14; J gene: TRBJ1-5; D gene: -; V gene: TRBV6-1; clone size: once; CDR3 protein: CATSTGYPYQPQHF; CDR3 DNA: TGTGCCACCTCTACAGGGTACCCTTATCAGCCCCAGCATTTT
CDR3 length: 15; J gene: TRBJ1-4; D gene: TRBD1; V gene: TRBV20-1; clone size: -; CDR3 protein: CSARDMDRGFGKLFF; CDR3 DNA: TGCAGTGCTAGAGACATGGACAGGGGTTTCGGAAAACTGTTTTTT
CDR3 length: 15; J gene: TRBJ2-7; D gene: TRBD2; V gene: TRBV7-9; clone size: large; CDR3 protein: CASTARASGTHEQYF; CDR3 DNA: TGTGCCAGCACCGCGAGGGCTAGCGGGACCCACGAGCAGTACTTC
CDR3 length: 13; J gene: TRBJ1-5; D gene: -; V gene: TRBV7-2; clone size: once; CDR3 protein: CASSLEINQPQHF; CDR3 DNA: TGTGCCAGCAGCCTGGAAATCAATCAGCCCCAGCATTTT
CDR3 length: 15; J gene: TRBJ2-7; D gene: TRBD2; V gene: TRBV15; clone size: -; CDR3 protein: CATSRDFAGVYEQYF; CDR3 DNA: TGTGCCACCAGCAGAGATTTTGCGGGGGTTTACGAGCAGTACTTC
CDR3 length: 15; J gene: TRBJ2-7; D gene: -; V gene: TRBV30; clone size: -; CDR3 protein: CAWSVSVVFTGEQYF; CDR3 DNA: TGTGCCTGGAGTGTAAGCGTGGTATTCACGGGCGAGCAGTACTTC
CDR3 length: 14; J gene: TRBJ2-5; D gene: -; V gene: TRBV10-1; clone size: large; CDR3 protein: CASSDSRRAETQYF; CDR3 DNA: TGCGCCAGCAGTGACTCTAGGCGGGCAGAGACCCAGTACTTC
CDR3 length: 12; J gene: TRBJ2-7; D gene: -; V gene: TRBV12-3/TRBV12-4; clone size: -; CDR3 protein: CASSPDYYEQYF; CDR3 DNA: TGTGCCAGCAGCCCGGACTACTACGAGCAGTACTTC
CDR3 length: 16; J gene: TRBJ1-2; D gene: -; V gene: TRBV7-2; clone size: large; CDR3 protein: CASLLSAGGGRYGYTF; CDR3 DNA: TGTGCCAGCTTACTATCCGCCGGGGGGGGCCGGTATGGCTACACCTTC
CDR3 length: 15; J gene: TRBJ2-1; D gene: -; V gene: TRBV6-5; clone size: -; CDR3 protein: CASSFSGHSYNEQFF; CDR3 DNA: TGTGCCAGCAGTTTTAGCGGACACTCCTACAATGAGCAGTTCTTC
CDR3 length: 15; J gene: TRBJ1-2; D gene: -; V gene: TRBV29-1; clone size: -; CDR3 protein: CSVLNPGTPLYGYTF; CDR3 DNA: TGCAGCGTTCTCAACCCCGGGACTCCCCTTTATGGCTACACCTTC
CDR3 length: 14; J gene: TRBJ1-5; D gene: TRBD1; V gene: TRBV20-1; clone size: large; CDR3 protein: CSAGQGRVNQPQHF; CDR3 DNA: TGCAGTGCTGGACAGGGACGGGTTAATCAGCCCCAGCATTTT
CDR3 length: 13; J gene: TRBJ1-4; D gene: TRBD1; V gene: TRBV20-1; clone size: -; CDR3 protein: CSAKTGGSEKLFF; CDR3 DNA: TGCAGTGCCAAGACAGGGGGAAGTGAAAAACTGTTTTTT
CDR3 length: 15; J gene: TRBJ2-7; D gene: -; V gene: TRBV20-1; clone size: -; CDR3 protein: CSARVPRRYPYEQYF; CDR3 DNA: TGCAGTGCTAGAGTCCCCCGGCGATACCCTTACGAGCAGTACTTC
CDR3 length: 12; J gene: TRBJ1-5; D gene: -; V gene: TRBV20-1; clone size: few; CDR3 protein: CSATLGTYAQHF; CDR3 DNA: TGCAGTGCCACCTTAGGGACCTACGCCCAGCATTTT
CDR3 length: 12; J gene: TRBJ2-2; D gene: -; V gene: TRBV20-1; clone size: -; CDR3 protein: CSALHRTGELFF; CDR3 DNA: TGCAGTGCCCTACACAGGACCGGGGAGCTGTTTTTT
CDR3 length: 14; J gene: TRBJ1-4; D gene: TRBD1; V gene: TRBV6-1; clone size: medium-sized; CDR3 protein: CASRRTGVGEKLFF; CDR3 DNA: TGTGCCAGCAGACGGACAGGGGTTGGAGAAAAACTGTTTTTT
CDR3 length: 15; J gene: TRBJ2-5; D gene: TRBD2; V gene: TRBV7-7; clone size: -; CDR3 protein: CASSRGIAGIETQYF; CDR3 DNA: TGTGCCAGCAGCCGAGGAATAGCGGGAATTGAGACCCAGTACTTC
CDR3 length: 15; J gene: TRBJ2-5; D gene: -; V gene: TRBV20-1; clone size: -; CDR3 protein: CSAREHGVREKTQYF; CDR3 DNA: TGCAGTGCTAGAGAGCACGGGGTCCGGGAGAAGACCCAGTACTTC
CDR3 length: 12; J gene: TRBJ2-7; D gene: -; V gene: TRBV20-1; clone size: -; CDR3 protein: CSTRTGSHEQYF; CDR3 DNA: TGCAGCACCCGAACAGGGTCCCACGAGCAGTACTTC
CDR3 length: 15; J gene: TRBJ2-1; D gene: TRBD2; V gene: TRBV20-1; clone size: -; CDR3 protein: CSAEEALAGHNEQFF; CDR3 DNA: TGCAGTGCCGAGGAGGCTCTAGCGGGCCACAATGAGCAGTTCTTC
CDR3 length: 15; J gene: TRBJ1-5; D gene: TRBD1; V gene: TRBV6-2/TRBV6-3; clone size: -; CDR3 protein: CASRPTGTGVQPQHF; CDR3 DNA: TGTGCCAGCAGACCGACCGGGACAGGGGTCCAGCCCCAGCATTTT
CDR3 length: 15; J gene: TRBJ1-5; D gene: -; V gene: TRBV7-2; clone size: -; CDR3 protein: CASSLGGLRGQPQHF; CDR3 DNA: TGTGCCAGCAGCTTAGGGGGGCTCCGGGGTCAGCCCCAGCATTTT
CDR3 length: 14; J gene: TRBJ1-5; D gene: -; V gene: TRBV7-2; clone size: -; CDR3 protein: CASSPSGRNQPQHF; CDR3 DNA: TGTGCCAGCAGCCCATCGGGGCGTAATCAGCCCCAGCATTTT
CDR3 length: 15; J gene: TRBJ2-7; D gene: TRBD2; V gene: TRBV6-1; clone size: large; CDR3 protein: CASSQGLAGFYEQYF; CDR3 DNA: TGTGCCAGCAGCCAGGGACTAGCGGGTTTCTACGAGCAGTACTTC
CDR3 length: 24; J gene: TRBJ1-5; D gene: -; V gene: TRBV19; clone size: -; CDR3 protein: CASRSDSSGANVLTFGAGDQPQHF; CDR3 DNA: -
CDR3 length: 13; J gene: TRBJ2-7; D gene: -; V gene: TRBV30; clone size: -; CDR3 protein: CAWRELVVKEQYF; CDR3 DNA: TGTGCCTGGAGAGAACTAGTGGTTAAGGAGCAGTACTTC
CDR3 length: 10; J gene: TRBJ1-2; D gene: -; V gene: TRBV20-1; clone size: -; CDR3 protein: CSATNYGYTF; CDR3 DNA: TGCAGTGCTACCAACTATGGCTACACCTTC
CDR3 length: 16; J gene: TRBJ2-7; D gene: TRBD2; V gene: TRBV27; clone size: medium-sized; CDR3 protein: CASSGLAGGASYEQYF; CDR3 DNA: TGTGCCAGCAGCGGACTAGCGGGAGGGGCCTCCTACGAGCAGTACTTC
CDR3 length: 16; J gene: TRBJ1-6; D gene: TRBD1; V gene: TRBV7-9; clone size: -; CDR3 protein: CASSLLRTGVSSPLHF; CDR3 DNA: TGTGCCAGCAGCTTATTGAGGACAGGGGTATCCTCACCCCTCCACTTT